A selection of T cell receptor beta chains follows, all from one sample in a study of blood T cell repertoires in COVID-19. TCRdb's table, derived via immunoSEQ multiplex PCR, lists solely in-frame clones and lacks some. The table has under 55,000 clones, roughly 84% seen once. Sequencing was done on a sample of peripheral blood. Source of these receptors: a woman older than 75 with acute or convalescent COVID-19. Each CDR3 is given with its conserved first and last residue. D genes are given only for firm matches. Clone size, where shown, is once, few, many, or a class for clones that have expanded.

v_gene,j_gene,abundance,d_gene,CDR3aa,CDR3nt
TRBV6-6,TRBJ1-2,-,TRBD1,CASSSRTGEGGYTF,TGTGCCAGCAGTTCCCGGACAGGAGAGGGAGGCTACACCTTC
TRBV21-1,TRBJ1-2,-,-,CASSKVRATGCFSDYGYTF,TGTGCCAGCAGCAAAGTCCGTGCGACAGGGTGTTTCTCGGACTATGGCTACACCTTC
TRBV2,TRBJ2-3,few,-,CASEWNRAMGNTQYF,TGTGCCAGCGAATGGAACAGGGCAATGGGGAATACGCAGTATTTT
TRBV6-1,TRBJ2-1,-,-,CASSESAGSYNEQFF,TGTGCCAGCAGTGAATCGGCGGGGTCCTACAATGAGCAGTTCTTC
TRBV30,TRBJ2-7,few,-,CAWKIAMSSYEQYF,TGTGCCTGGAAGATAGCGATGAGCTCCTACGAGCAGTACTTC
TRBV5-4,TRBJ2-2,-,-,CASSLGVVAATGELFF,TGTGCCAGCAGCTTGGGGGTAGTAGCGGCCACCGGGGAGCTGTTTTTT
TRBV6-1,TRBJ2-1,-,TRBD2,CASSEALLAGVNEQFF,TGTGCCAGCAGTGAAGCGCTTCTAGCGGGAGTCAATGAGCAGTTCTTC
TRBV27,TRBJ1-2,-,TRBD1,CASSHPGQPVTF,TGTGCCAGCAGTCACCCGGGACAGCCCGTCACCTTC
TRBV4-1,TRBJ2-7,few,-,CASSQEQGGAYEQYF,TGCGCCAGCAGCCAAGAGCAGGGGGGTGCCTACGAGCAGTACTTC
TRBV5-1,TRBJ2-1,-,-,CASSQPGTGEQFF,TGCGCCAGCAGCCAACCGGGTACTGGTGAGCAGTTCTTC
TRBV3-1/TRBV3-2,TRBJ1-4,-,TRBD1,CASSPLSRGPGEKLFF,TGTGCCAGCAGCCCCCTATCGAGGGGGCCGGGAGAAAAACTGTTTTTT